This entry lists 8 T cell receptor beta chains sequenced from one sample in a study of T cells expressing NK-cell markers. TCRdb re-called the 5' RACE reads; one entry per CDR3 protein, DNA not given. The data include a few hundred thousand distinct CDR3 sequences; the top ten clones carry around 5.3%. The sample comprised blood T cells: a sorted CD56 or NKG2C T cell subset, CD4+ or CD8+ T cells, or bulk PBMC T cells (not recorded which). The receptors derive from a man aged 18-70 years in good health.

V gene TRBV5-5 combines with J gene TRBJ2-5; TCRdb selects TRBD2, and the lack of DNA leaves this call unchecked. The CDR3 is 18 amino acids. Germline lookup yields CDR1 SGHKS and CDR2 YYEKEE (reference sequence). The CDR3 reads CASSLGLAGGQERETQYF.

The rearrangement links TRBV6-2 or TRBV6-3 to TRBJ2-1. CDR1 MNHEY and CDR2 SVGEGT come from the germline V gene. This CDR3 comprises 15 residues. The CDR3 is CASRKDRSSYNEQFF.

The gene calls are TRBV4-2 and TRBJ2-7; checking the TCRdb D call of TRBD1 is not possible without DNA. The CDR3 spans 15 residues. Germline V gives CDR1 LGHNA, CDR2 YNFKEQ. CDR3 sequence: CASSQDPTGGYEQYF.

This chain joins TRBV24-1 and TRBJ1-1. Germline lookup yields CDR1 KGHDR and CDR2 SFDVKD. This CDR3 is built from 14 residues. CDR3 in amino acids: CATSDSPPNTEAFF.

V and J are TRBV12-3 or TRBV12-4 and TRBJ2-3; TCRdb's D call, TRBD2, is unchecked because there is no DNA. This CDR3 region has 17 residues. CDR3 in amino acids: CASSFAHIAGATDTQYF.

The rearrangement joins TRBV7-2 to TRBJ2-3; without DNA, the TCRdb call of TRBD2 cannot be checked. Germline CDR1 and CDR2: SGHTA and FQGNSA. This CDR3 has 14 residues. This CDR3 is CASRTSGALWTQYF.

The J gene is TRBJ2-1, the V gene TRBV11-2. Germline values: CDR1 SGHAT, CDR2 FQNNGV. This CDR3 contains 16 residues. The CDR3 here is CASSPRFYARLNEQFF.

The chain recombines TRBV14 with TRBJ2-2; the D gene TCRdb calls, TRBD1, cannot be checked with no DNA. CDR3 length: 16 residues. CDR1 and CDR2 from the germline V gene are SGHDN and FVKESK. The CDR3 sequence: CASSQIGQRATGELFF.